Sequencing of this T cell receptor beta chain was carried out in a study of OX40 agonist ivuxolimab in advanced cancers. V gave up 3 bases and J gave up 4 bases, with 4 bases separating them. Looked up from germline, CDR1 is SNHLY and CDR2 is FYNNEI. The CDR3 covers 12 residues. Profiled with immunoSEQ multiplex PCR; TCRdb holds only in-frame clones, not every one. The sample includes tens of thousands of clones, around 81% of them seen just once. Comments on this clone: Its antigen is unknown.

Findings and limits, study-wide: Undetermined was the antigen specificity of the expanded peripheral T cells. At 0.1-3.0 mg/kg, partial responders had clonal expansion among the lowest observed.

The V and J genes are TRBV2 and TRBJ1-3; D ambiguous. The clonotype was recovered from an adult with an advanced solid tumor such as melanoma, head and neck, liver or kidney cancer. Sequenced material: CD4+ or CD8+ T cells sorted from blood, taken in a trial of the OX40 agonist ivuxolimab. The DNA for the CDR3 is TGTGCCAGCAGTGAGTTCGGAAACACCATATATTTT. Translated, it gives CASSEFGNTIYF.